The 23 T cell receptor beta chains below come from one sample, sequenced in a study of beta chain features in type 1 diabetes. The study reverse transcribed the entire isolated RNA, so it sequenced expressed TCRB transcripts. Clones were read by immunoSEQ multiplex PCR, and TCRdb kept only the in-frame ones, dropping some. Of 430,000 or so clones listed, roughly an eighth are singletons. Sequencing was carried out using naive CD4+ T cells from blood. Receptor source: a woman aged 18-29 years in good health.

The chain recombines TRBV4-2 with TRBJ2-6; 7 bases fit TRBD2. Germline lookup yields CDR1 LGHNA and CDR2 YNFKEQ. V lost 2 bases to trimming and J lost 1 base; unmatched junction nucleotides: 8. The CDR3 is made up of 18 amino acids. CDR3 bases: TGTGCCAGCAGCCAAAAGATCAGCGGGGCTTCTGGGGCCAACGTCCTGACTTTC. The encoded protein is CASSQKISGASGANVLTF.

Comments on this clone: This same CDR3 is encoded by further DNA sequences in the sample. The chain joins TRBV29-1 to TRBJ1-1, with D possibly matching TRBD1 (6 bases). The ends were cut back, 6 bases at V and 5 bases at J, with 19 bases in the middle. The V gene's germline CDR1 is SQVTM and CDR2 ANQGSEA. The length of the CDR3 is 14 residues. CDR3 sequence (DNA): TGCAGCGTGGGAGGGGGGGGCGAGGTAACTGAAGCTTTCTTT. Translated: CSVGGGGEVTEAFF.

The chain links TRBV4-2 to TRBJ2-1; 14 bases map to TRBD2. This CDR3 is built from 16 residues. V shed 0 bases, J shed 8 bases, and the junction held 3 bases outside the gene matches. Germline V CDR1 and CDR2: LGHNA, YNFKEQ. CDR3 sequence reads: CASSQEGLAGEDEQFF. The CDR3 DNA follows: TGTGCCAGCAGCCAAGAGGGACTAGCGGGAGAAGATGAGCAGTTCTTC.

The J gene is TRBJ1-3, the V gene TRBV7-9, with a possible D match to TRBD1 (5 bases). V shed 5 bases and J shed 3 bases, with 14 bases lying between them. Germline-derived CDR1 and CDR2 are SEHNR and FQNEAQ (reference sequence). CDR3 length equals 15 residues. The CDR3 sequence is CASSRDGVDGNTIYF. Written as DNA, the CDR3 is TGTGCCAGCAGCCGGGACGGCGTGGATGGAAACACCATATATTTT.

V usage is TRBV5-4 and J usage is TRBJ2-1; maybe TRBD2 (5 bases). Germline assignment: CDR1 SGHNT and CDR2 YYREEE (reference sequence). The V end was cut by 3 bases, the J end by 0 bases, with 7 bases between. The CDR3 runs to 14 residues. The CDR3 protein is CASSSGSSYNEQFF. The CDR3 nucleotides are TGTGCCAGCAGCTCGGGAAGCTCCTACAATGAGCAGTTCTTC. The whole variable domain, filled in from reference TRBV5-4 and TRBJ2-1, reads ETGVTQSPTHLIKTRGQQVTLRCSSQSGHNTVSWYQQALGQGPQFIFQYYREEENGRGNFPPRFSGLQFPNYSSELNVNALELDDSALYLCASSSGSSYNEQFFGPGTRLTVL.

The chain uses TRBV7-8 and TRBJ2-3; 7 bases are shared with TRBD2. Germline V gene lookup returns CDR1 SGHVS and CDR2 FQNEAQ. Germline trimming cut 10 bases from V and 2 bases from J; bases unmatched to any gene: 12. The CDR3 spans 15 residues. The chain's CDR3 is CAISGRIYHTDTQYF. The CDR3 DNA sequence: TGTGCCATATCCGGGAGGATTTACCACACAGATACGCAGTATTTT.

The V gene is TRBV7-2, the J gene TRBJ2-7; possibly TRBD1 for D (5 bases). Germline CDR1 reads SGHTA; CDR2 reads FQGNSA. Trimming took off 5 bases at V and 2 bases at J, with 7 bases between the two ends. CDR3 length: 12 amino acids. CDR3 sequence reads: CASSPTAYEQYV. For the CDR3, the DNA is TGTGCCAGCAGCCCGACAGCCTACGAGCAGTACGTC.

The genes are TRBV15 and TRBJ1-5; a possible D gene is TRBD1 (5 bases). The germline gives CDR1 LNHNV, CDR2 YYDKDF (reference sequence). The CDR3 is 15 amino acids. V lost 3 bases and J lost 7, with 16 bases in between. The chain's CDR3 is CATSRDSGGNQPQHF. DNA for the CDR3: TGTGCCACCAGCAGGGACTCTGGGGGTAACCAGCCCCAGCATTTT.

This clone was recorded a few times. The chain is built from TRBV6-5 and TRBJ1-4; perhaps TRBD1 as D (6 bases). Germline-derived CDR1 and CDR2 are MNHEY and SVGAGI. The CDR3 runs to 14 residues. The V and J ends lost 5 bases and 5 bases respectively, with 12 bases between them. CDR3 sequence: CASSPDRMNEKLFF. In nucleotides, the CDR3 is TGTGCCAGCAGTCCGGACAGAATGAATGAAAAACTGTTTTTT.

This clone was found a few times. The chain joins TRBV29-1 to TRBJ2-3, with D possibly matching TRBD2 (6 bases). V lost 6 bases and J lost 3, with 13 bases in between. CDR3 length equals 13 residues. CDR1 is SQVTM, CDR2 ANQGSEA, per germline. The CDR3 bases are TGCAGCGTGGAGACGACTAGGACAGATACGCAGTATTTT. This encodes CSVETTRTDTQYF.

Notes on this clone: Other DNA sequences in this specimen translate into the identical CDR3. The chain employs TRBV18 and TRBJ2-5; no definite D call. The V gene lost 5 bases and the J gene lost 0 bases, with 4 bases spanning the gap. The germline CDR1 and CDR2 sequences are KGHSH and LQKENI. The CDR3 extends over 12 amino acids. The CDR3 reads CASSTYQETQYF. The CDR3 DNA is TGTGCCAGCTCAACGTACCAAGAGACCCAGTACTTC.

This clone was seen only a few times. The chain recombines TRBV25-1 with TRBJ2-2, with a weak D call TRBD1 (6 bases). The CDR3 loop spans 15 amino acids. V shed 5 bases and J shed 0 bases, with 10 bases lying between them. The germline V gene encodes CDR1 MGHDK and CDR2 SYGVNS. The CDR3 DNA is TGTGCCAGCAGTACAGGGTCTTCGAACACCGGGGAGCTGTTTTTT. Protein: CASSTGSSNTGELFF.

This chain joins TRBV7-9 and TRBJ2-1, with 7 bases fitting TRBD2. J lost 8 bases, V lost 4 bases, and 2 bases had no gene match. Germline V gives CDR1 SEHNR, CDR2 FQNEAQ (reference sequence). The CDR3 covers 12 residues. CDR3 in amino acids: CASSWTSHEQFF. The CDR3, as DNA: TGTGCCAGCAGCTGGACTAGTCATGAGCAGTTCTTC.

This clone was detected only a few times. CDR3 sequence (DNA): TGTGCCAGCAGCGGACTAGCGGGAGAGACCCAGTACTTC. It yields the protein CASSGLAGETQYF. The rearrangement links TRBV7-6 to TRBJ2-5; 11 bases match TRBD2. Germline loops: CDR1 SGHVS, CDR2 FNYEAQ. CDR3 length: 13 residues. V dropped 5 bases and J dropped 4; count of bases not matched to a gene: 0.

In this sample, this clone turned up a few times. The chain combines TRBV4-3 with TRBJ2-1, with a possible D match to TRBD1 (6 bases). The ends were cut back, 1 base at V and 0 bases at J, with 16 bases in the middle. Per germline, CDR1 LGHNA and CDR2 YSLEER. The CDR3 has 18 amino acids. The CDR3 sequence: CASSQVVGTPSSYNEQFF. The CDR3 DNA is TGCGCCAGCAGCCAAGTAGTCGGGACACCGAGCTCCTACAATGAGCAGTTCTTC.

The J gene is TRBJ2-5, the V gene TRBV28; TRBD1 might be the D (7 bases). The germline V gene has CDR1 MDHEN and CDR2 SYDVKM. The ends were cut back, 5 bases at V and 2 bases at J, with 12 bases in the middle. The CDR3 extends over 14 amino acids. CDR3 sequence reads: CASSPRGRQETQYF. The CDR3 DNA follows: TGTGCCAGCAGTCCCAGGGGGAGGCAAGAGACCCAGTACTTC.

This clone was recorded a few times. J is TRBJ1-1 and V is TRBV14, with 9 bases matching TRBD1. V was clipped by 4 bases and J by 5 bases; unmatched bases: 11. Germline CDR1 and CDR2: SGHDN and FVKESK. The CDR3 spans 16 residues. CDR3 sequence reads: CASSLSGTGRRTEAFF. The CDR3 nucleotides read TGTGCCAGCAGCCTCTCCGGGACAGGGCGTCGGACTGAAGCTTTCTTT.

In its sample, this clone was seen a few times. This rearrangement joins TRBV7-9 to TRBJ2-5; D may be TRBD1 (5 bases). Per germline, CDR1 SEHNR and CDR2 FQNEAQ (reference sequence). Trimming took 0 bases from V and 5 from J, leaving 13 bases between them. The CDR3 is made up of 15 amino acids. The CDR3 DNA is TGTGCCAGCAGCTTAGCAGTTGGGGCCGGGGAGACCCAGTACTTC. Translation: CASSLAVGAGETQYF.

This clone came up a few times. The CDR3 sequence is CASSSRLASTGELFF. CDR3 bases: TGTGCCAGCAGCTCGAGACTAGCGAGCACCGGGGAGCTGTTTTTT. The chain uses TRBV7-2 and TRBJ2-2; 8 bases map to TRBD2. After removal of 4 bases from V and 4 bases from J, the junction contained 5 bases not matched to a gene. Germline CDR1 reads SGHTA; CDR2 reads FQGNSA. This CDR3 has 15 residues.

The chain carries TRBV27 and TRBJ1-5, with D possibly matching TRBD1 (6 bases). The CDR3 runs to 15 residues. The germline V gene has CDR1 MNHEY and CDR2 SMNVEV (reference sequence). Trimming stripped 5 bases from V and 7 bases from J, with 18 bases between. CDR3 sequence reads: CASSAGTGWYQPQHF. DNA of the CDR3: TGTGCCAGCAGTGCAGGCACAGGGTGGTACCAGCCCCAGCATTTT.

V is TRBV7-9 and J is TRBJ2-3; 15 bases agree with TRBD2. Germline V lookup: CDR1 SEHNR, CDR2 FQNEAQ (reference sequence). The J segment lost 0 bases and the V segment lost 5 bases, leaving 6 bases of the junction unmatched. The CDR3 contains 18 residues. CDR3 bases: TGTGCCAGCAGCCGTGGACTAGCGGGGGGGCGGAGCACAGATACGCAGTATTTT. Translated: CASSRGLAGGRSTDTQYF.

This clone was counted between two and nine times. The same CDR3 is also encoded by other DNA sequences in this sample. V gene TRBV5-1 combines with J gene TRBJ2-5, with a possible D match to TRBD2 (6 bases). Trimming took off 4 bases at V and 2 bases at J, with 9 bases between the two ends. The CDR3 length is 13 residues. The germline V gene encodes CDR1 SGHRS and CDR2 YFSETQ. The CDR3 sequence is CASSREVQETQYF. For the CDR3, the DNA is TGCGCCAGCAGCAGGGAGGTGCAAGAGACCCAGTACTTC.

This clone showed up just a few times. The gene calls are TRBV29-1 and TRBJ1-4, with D maybe TRBD1 (6 bases). Germline CDR1 reads SQVTM; CDR2 reads ANQGSEA. There are 12 residues in the CDR3. The V end lost 5 bases, the J end lost 8 bases, and 12 bases lay between the germline ends. CDR3 DNA sequence: TGCAGCGTTTTGGGGGGCGACGAAAAACTGTTTTTT. This translates into CSVLGGDEKLFF.